This T cell receptor (beta chain) derives from a study of blood T cell repertoires in COVID-19. Across the study: Some COVID-19 samples were acute and others convalescent; all came from the United States, Italy and Spain. Sources were T cells, B-cell-depleted T cells, or PBMCs; the material itself was cDNA or gDNA.

The germline gives CDR1 SGHAT, CDR2 FQNNGV. V lost 5 bases, J lost 5 bases, and 10 bases stayed unmatched. This CDR3 is 15 amino acids long. With respect to this clone: At the DNA level, this CDR3 is encoded by other sequences in the same sample as well.

In the original processing: Amplification from reference gene primers served as the basis for estimated nucleated cell counts. Data came from immunoSEQ multiplex PCR; TCRdb stores just in-frame clones and leaves some out. V, J and clone size are those of that table, while D and trimming were read from the DNA. The data contain 120,000 or so clones, just under 80% of them seen just once; the ten biggest clones take up about 25%. The gene calls are TRBV11-2 and TRBJ2-5; 8 bases fit TRBD1. The receptor was derived from a human donor in a cohort sampled during active COVID-19. The material sequenced was peripheral blood. CDR3 in amino acids: CASSLGPTGAETQYF. DNA for the CDR3: TGTGCCAGCAGCCTCGGACCGACAGGGGCGGAGACCCAGTACTTC.